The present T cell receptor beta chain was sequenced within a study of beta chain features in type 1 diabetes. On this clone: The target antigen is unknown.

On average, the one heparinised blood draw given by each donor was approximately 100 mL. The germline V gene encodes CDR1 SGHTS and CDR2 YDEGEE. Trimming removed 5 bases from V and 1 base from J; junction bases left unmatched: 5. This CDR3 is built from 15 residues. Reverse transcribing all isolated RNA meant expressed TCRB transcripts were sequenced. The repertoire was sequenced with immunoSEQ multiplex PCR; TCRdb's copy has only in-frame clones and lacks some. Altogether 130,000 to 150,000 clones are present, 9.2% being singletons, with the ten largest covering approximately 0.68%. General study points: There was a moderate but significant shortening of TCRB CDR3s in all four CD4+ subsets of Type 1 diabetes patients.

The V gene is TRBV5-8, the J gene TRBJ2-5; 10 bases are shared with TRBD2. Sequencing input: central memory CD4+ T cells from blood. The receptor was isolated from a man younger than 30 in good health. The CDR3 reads CASRPGLASQETQYF. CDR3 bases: TGTGCCAGCAGGCCGGGACTAGCGTCCCAAGAGACCCAGTACTTC.